This T cell receptor (beta chain) emerged from a study of CD4+ T cells in melanoma. Notes on the study in general: In melanoma, neoantigen-specific CD4+ T cells reportedly differed in differentiation state.

Germline V gene lookup returns CDR1 SSHAT and CDR2 FNYEAQ (reference sequence). The CDR3 contains 13 residues. Repertoires were generated with immunoSEQ multiplex PCR, while TCRdb's copy carries only in-frame clones and drops some. In the table there are 55,000 or so clones, roughly 69% of which are singletons. Remarks on this clone: What it binds is not known. One end of the junction varies from germline; a read error may be responsible.

The rearrangement uses TRBV7-7 and TRBJ1-1; D remains unclear. The clonotype was recovered from a human donor with melanoma. Sequenced sample: tumor tissue. Here the CDR3 reads CASSFSQNTEAFF. In nucleotides, the CDR3 is TGTGCTAGCAGCTTTTCCCAGAACACTGAAGCTTTCTTT. The full variable domain, in which reference TRBV7-7 and TRBJ1-1 provide the parts outside the CDR3, is GAGVSQSPRYKVTKRGQDVTLRCDPISSHATLYWYQQALGQGPEFLTYFNYEAQPDKSGLPSDRFSAERPEGSISTLTIQRTEQRDSAMYRCASSFSQNTEAFFGQGTRLTVV.